This TCR beta chain was found in a study of regulatory T cells in long-lasting Graves disease (dated by TCRdb to the early 2020s). For context, the study as a whole: Patients with newly diagnosed Graves' disease had been on antithyroid drugs for under 3 months. Persistent Graves' disease patients were compared with newly diagnosed Graves' disease patients by peripheral blood TCR sequencing and RNA sequencing. The study took place in China and was registered as a clinical trial. A total of about 33 samples underwent TCR sequencing, from roughly 13 patients with persistent Graves' disease and 20 or so patients with newly diagnosed Graves' disease. Results the study describes overall, beyond this receptor: TRBV28, TRBJ1-2 and TRBJ2-5 were preferentially used in persistent disease, while TRBV20-1 and TRBJ2-1 were favored in newly diagnosed disease. Persistent Graves' disease patients showed lower TCR Shannon entropy and fewer highly expanded clones than newly diagnosed patients, suggesting clonal expansion. Peripheral blood alone was examined, since thyroid tissue, which constituted the primary lesion, could not be accessed. Patients with persistent disease shared more public clonotypes (approximately 2,500) than newly diagnosed patients did (around 930). The authors noted that the small sample size was a limitation that may lower accuracy. Only the TCR beta chain was sequenced and analyzed.

The germline V gene encodes CDR1 MNHEY and CDR2 SVGEGT. CDR3 length: 15 amino acids, cysteine to phenylalanine. Just CDR3 DNA is preserved here, 45 bases in frame from base 1. The germline V end is reduced by 5 bases and the J end by 0 bases; junction bases left unmatched: 5. This clonotype showed up just a few times. This clone's antigen is unknown. The input lacks base qualities; no much larger clone sits a single base away. Library generation was performed with multiplex PCR. TCRdb records Illumina HiSeq 4000 as the sequencer. iRepertoire HTBI primers and Arm-PCR amplification of CDR3 regions were used to construct TCR beta libraries. Gel purification was performed on PCR products prior to sequencing. In the paper's pipeline: Across samples, 62 TRBV and 14 TRBJ segments were identified and used for gene usage analysis of CDR3 amino acid clonotypes. COPE and FqMerger were used to merge the filtered high-quality paired reads into contigs. BLAST was used to align contigs to IMGT TRBV, TRBD and TRBJ reference genes, and CDR3 was defined according to IMGT. Any clonotype with a frequency above 0.1% was counted as a highly expanded clone. Shannon entropy was used to measure repertoire diversity, and the Gini coefficient was used to measure V-J evenness. Clonotypes shared by more than one individual were considered public. Clones were called with MiXCR by TCRdb after fastp trimmed the public reads at Q25, and only in-frame beta chains were retained. Under each unique CDR3 protein, matching rows form one entry showing the most common genes and DNA. For this entry, the V and J calls and clone size follow TCRdb and not the study's own pipeline. This sample holds just over 600,000 distinct CDR3 sequences; under 20% were observed only once. The ten largest make up about 17% of the sample.

Taken with the paper, the label for time point translates to: newly diagnosed GD, antithyroid drugs for less than 3 months. RNA was extracted from PBMCs in TRIzol for both TCR sequencing and RNA sequencing. The diagnosis of Graves' disease followed American Thyroid Association guidelines. Patients for the study were recruited at an endocrinology department in Xi'an, China. Each patient gave approximately 10 milliliters of peripheral blood, collected in an EDTA anticoagulant tube. Ficoll Paque Plus density gradient separation was used to isolate PBMCs, and no further T cell sorting was done. An Agilent 2100 Bioanalyzer and agarose gel were used to assess RNA quality, and a NanoDrop 2000 was used to measure RNA concentration. These records were also assigned to another study, of T cells in Graves' hyperthyroidism and ophthalmopathy. From the second report: Stable Graves' hyperthyroidism was defined as no progression to ophthalmopathy during 18 months of follow-up. The hyperthyroidism patients were between 18 and 65 years old and newly diagnosed, with a disease duration of less than 2 months. Patients with uncontrolled infections, other autoimmune diseases, pregnancy or lactation were excluded. Diagnoses were established on the basis of clinical symptoms, serum thyroxine and TRAb, thyroid ultrasound, and orbital computed tomography. For the first round of RT-PCR on the TCR CDR3, the HTBI primer set was used together with the Qiagen OneStep RT-PCR kit. Most expanded thyroid clonotypes (frequency above 0.001) were also found in blood, which suggests that blood repertoires may mirror thyroid immune responses. A model built on a 13 V-J signature distinguished ophthalmopathy from stable hyperthyroidism, reaching 87.88% sensitivity and about 81% specificity in cross-validation and 80%/75% in testing. In validation, the model predicted progression to ophthalmopathy a median of around six months before onset, with roughly 70% sensitivity and nearly 75% specificity. TCR V-J signatures able to tell the groups apart were searched for in a discovery cohort of 90 to 100 patients, of whom over 40 had Graves' ophthalmopathy and 57 had stable Graves' hyperthyroidism. Whether ophthalmopathy could be predicted prospectively was tested in an independent validation cohort made up of fewer than 20 hyperthyroidism patients plus 17 patients who later progressed to ophthalmopathy. For training and testing, the 110 or so patients in the discovery cohort were randomly divided in a 7:3 ratio. In addition, the study compared T-cell repertoires in thyroid tissue and in blood from about 6 Graves' hyperthyroidism patients. After blood sampling, hyperthyroidism patients were treated with methimazole at a starting dose of 30 mg daily, and ophthalmopathy patients were treated with high-dose intravenous methylprednisolone. Libraries were constructed in a second round of multiplex PCR, after which size selection and purification were performed. The libraries were sequenced on an Illumina HiSeq2000 using paired-end 100 bp reads. SOAPnuke was used to process the raw data, removing reads that contained adapters or uncalled bases, had a mean Phred below 15, or lacked an exact match to the constant primer or identifier. COPE v1.2.5 was used to merge the high-quality paired reads, and each unique nucleotide sequence was defined as a clonotype. MiTCR v1.1 was used to align clonotypes to the IMGT TRBV, TRBD and TRBJ reference segments. Only V-J combinations with frequency above 0.0001, covering approximately 99% of repertoires, were analysed. The TCS score was defined as F50 (clonal expansion) divided by E x V (chaos), with BLOSUM62-based TCRdist calculated between CDR3 peptides within each V-J. Welch's t-statistics and random forest reduced 514 V-J features to 10 to 15, which were used in a naive Bayes classifier (R e1071). No statistical method was used to fix the sample size in advance, and group allocation was not hidden from the investigators. The paper reports TCR Vbeta CDR3 sequencing of fewer than 150 peripheral blood samples: over 40 ophthalmopathy, 70 to 85 hyperthyroidism and approximately 17 progressor patients.

This clonotype was sampled from a woman in her twenties or thirties with Graves disease. Donor details come from another sample of the same person, matched by shared clones. Sequenced material: peripheral blood mononuclear cells (PBMCs), taken at new diagnosis, from a patient treated with antithyroid drugs. The rearranged segments are TRBV6-2 or TRBV6-3 and TRBJ1-1, with 8 bases matching TRBD1. The base sequence is TGTGCCAGCAGTGACGTGGACAGGGTGAACACTGAAGCTTTCTTT. Translation gives CASSDVDRVNTEAFF.